A selection of T cell receptor beta chains follows, all from one sample in a study of OX40 agonist ivuxolimab in advanced cancers. Measured with immunoSEQ multiplex PCR; TCRdb has only the in-frame clones, and not every one. Of some 82,000 clones listed, 70% to 90% were seen once; the top ten hold about 0.8%. The sequencing here drew on CD4+ or CD8+ T cells sorted from blood, taken in a trial of the OX40 agonist ivuxolimab. Receptors originate from an adult with an advanced solid tumor such as melanoma, head and neck, liver or kidney cancer. Each CDR3 is given with its conserved first and last residue. Fields, in order: clone size, CDR3 length, D gene, V gene, J gene, CDR3 DNA, CDR3 protein. The D gene is left open where the match is weak. The size of a clone is reported for some rows only, either as once, few or many, or as a class for expanded clones.

once	14	NA	TRBV4-3	TRBJ2-7	TGCGCCAGCAGCCAATCCCACGCCTCCTACGAGCAGTACTTC	CASSQSHASYEQYF
NA	13	TRBD1	TRBV5-4	TRBJ1-2	TGTGCCAGCAGCTCCACAGGGGTTTATGGCTACACCTTC	CASSSTGVYGYTF
NA	17	NA	TRBV15	TRBJ2-6	TGTGCCACCAGCAGGGGGACACCCTACTCTGGGGCCAACGTCCTGACTTTC	CATSRGTPYSGANVLTF
NA	16	NA	TRBV19	TRBJ1-1	TGTGCCAGTAGTGCCAAACGTACCACGACAGTTACTGAAGCTTTCTTT	CASSAKRTTTVTEAFF
once	15	TRBD1	TRBV7-2	TRBJ1-2	TGTGCCAGCAGCTTCCGTCAGGGGGCTCACTATGGCTACACCTTC	CASSFRQGAHYGYTF
NA	14	TRBD2	TRBV2	TRBJ2-1	TGTGCCAGCAGGGAGGGACTAGCGGGAGATGAGCAGTTCTTC	CASREGLAGDEQFF
NA	15	NA	TRBV18	TRBJ1-4	TGTGCCAGCTCACCACCGGCCAGGGCAGGGGAAAAACTGTTTTTT	CASSPPARAGEKLFF
NA	16	NA	TRBV11-2	TRBJ2-1	TGTGCCAGCAGCTTAGATCTTTTCCAATCCTACAATGAGCAGTTCTTC	CASSLDLFQSYNEQFF
NA	13	NA	TRBV5-4	TRBJ2-7	TGTGCCAGTACCATTGGACAGTCATACGAGCAGTACTTC	CASTIGQSYEQYF
NA	12	NA	TRBV28	TRBJ1-5	TGTGCCAGCGCAGGGACGATACAGCCCCAGCATTTT	CASAGTIQPQHF
NA	14	NA	TRBV10-3	TRBJ2-1	TGTGCCATCAAATCCCGAAGCTCCTACAATGAGCAGTTCTTC	CAIKSRSSYNEQFF
NA	16	NA	TRBV4-3	TRBJ1-2	TGCGCCAGCAGCCAAGAAAGAGGACCCAGAAACTATGGCTACACCTTC	CASSQERGPRNYGYTF
NA	14	NA	TRBV7-9	TRBJ1-4	TGTGCCAGCAGCTTAGGATTGGCTAATGAAAAACTGTTTTTT	CASSLGLANEKLFF
NA	15	NA	TRBV5-6	TRBJ1-5	TGTGCCAGCAGCTTAAGGGGCTATAGCAATCAGCCCCAGCATTTT	CASSLRGYSNQPQHF
NA	15	NA	TRBV5-4	TRBJ1-1	TGTGCCAGCAGCCTCCCCGGGGCATCGAACACTGAAGCTTTCTTT	CASSLPGASNTEAFF
NA	16	TRBD1	TRBV7-2	TRBJ2-3	TGTGCCAGCAGATCGGGGAGGACAGGGATTGCAGATACGCAGTATTTT	CASRSGRTGIADTQYF
NA	18	TRBD2	TRBV7-8	TRBJ2-3	TGTGCCAGCAGCCGCCGACTAGCGGGAGGGTCGGGCACAGATACGCAGTATTTT	CASSRRLAGGSGTDTQYF
NA	15	NA	TRBV2	TRBJ2-7	TGTGCCAGCAACCCGGGACACCAAACCACCTACGAGCAGTACTTC	CASNPGHQTTYEQYF
NA	14	TRBD1	TRBV19	TRBJ2-7	TGTGCCAGTAGGCGGGACAGGGATTTCGGCGAGCAGTACTTC	CASRRDRDFGEQYF
NA	13	NA	TRBV9	TRBJ2-2	TGTGCCAGCAGCTTCTTAGGTGGCGGGGAGCTGTTTTTT	CASSFLGGGELFF
NA	12	NA	TRBV7-9	TRBJ2-7	TGTGCCAGCAGCTTCTCCGACTACGAGCAGTACTTC	CASSFSDYEQYF
NA	17	TRBD2	TRBV18	TRBJ2-3	TGTGCCAGCTCACCATATATGACTAGCGGGACGATAGATACGCAGTATTTT	CASSPYMTSGTIDTQYF
NA	17	TRBD2	TRBV19	TRBJ2-2	TGTGCCAGTAGATCCGGGACTAGCGGGAGTGGGGCCGGGGAGCTGTTTTTT	CASRSGTSGSGAGELFF
NA	11	NA	TRBV29-1	TRBJ1-2	TGCAGCGCTAGAGGGGTTGGGGGCTACACCTTC	CSARGVGGYTF
NA	15	TRBD1	TRBV7-8	TRBJ2-2	TGTGCCAGCAGCCCGGGACAGGGCGGCACCGGGGAGCTGTTTTTT	CASSPGQGGTGELFF
NA	12	NA	TRBV27	TRBJ2-7	TGTGCCAGCAGTGACAGCTCCTACGAGCAGTACTTC	CASSDSSYEQYF
NA	15	TRBD2	TRBV7-2	TRBJ2-7	TGTGCCAGCAGCGTTAGCGGGCTGATCTCCTACGAGCAGTACTTC	CASSVSGLISYEQYF
NA	14	TRBD1	TRBV28	TRBJ1-4	TGTGCCAGCAGTTTAGACAGGGACATTGAAAAACTGTTTTTT	CASSLDRDIEKLFF
NA	13	NA	TRBV7-6	TRBJ2-7	TGTGCCAGCAGCTTAGGGGGAATCAACGAGCAGTACTTC	CASSLGGINEQYF
once	15	TRBD1	TRBV18	TRBJ2-3	TGTGCCAGCTCACCACGCGGCCCAGGGGGAGATACGCAGTATTTT	CASSPRGPGGDTQYF
NA	15	TRBD1	TRBV4-1	TRBJ2-7	TGCGCCAGCAGCCCCATGACAGGGGGACGTTTCGAGCAGTACTTC	CASSPMTGGRFEQYF
NA	14	NA	TRBV23-1	TRBJ1-4	TGCGCCACCACCTTTCCACTCCCGGGGGAAAAACTGTTTTTT	CATTFPLPGEKLFF
NA	14	TRBD2	TRBV7-7	TRBJ2-5	TGTGCTAGCAGCTTAGCGGGTGACGCTAGTGTGTTGGACTTC	CASSLAGDASVLDF
NA	15	TRBD1	TRBV28	TRBJ1-2	TGTGCCAGCAGTTCTCCGGGACAGAGACCCCATGGCTACACCTTC	CASSSPGQRPHGYTF
NA	13	NA	TRBV6-1	TRBJ2-5	TGTGCCAGCAGTAGGCAACAGGGCAGTGAGCAGTACTTC	CASSRQQGSEQYF